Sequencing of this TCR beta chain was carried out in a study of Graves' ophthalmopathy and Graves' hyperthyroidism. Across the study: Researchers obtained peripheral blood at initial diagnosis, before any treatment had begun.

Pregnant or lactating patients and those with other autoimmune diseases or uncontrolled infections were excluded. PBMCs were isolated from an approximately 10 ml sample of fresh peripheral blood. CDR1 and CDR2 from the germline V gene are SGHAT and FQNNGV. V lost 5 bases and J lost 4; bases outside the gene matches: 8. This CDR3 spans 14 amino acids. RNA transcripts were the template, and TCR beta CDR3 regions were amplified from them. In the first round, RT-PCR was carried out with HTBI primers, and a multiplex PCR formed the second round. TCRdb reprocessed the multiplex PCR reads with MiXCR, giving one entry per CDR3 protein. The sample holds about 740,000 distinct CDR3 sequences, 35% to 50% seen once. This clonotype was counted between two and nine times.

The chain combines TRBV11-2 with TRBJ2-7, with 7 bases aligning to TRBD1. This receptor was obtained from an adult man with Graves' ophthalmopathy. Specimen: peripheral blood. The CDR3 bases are TGTGCCAGCAGCACCTACAGGGGCCGGTACGAGCAGTACTTC. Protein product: CASSTYRGRYEQYF.